Below, 4 T cell receptor beta chains from the same sample are listed, as sequenced in a study of cytomegalovirus exposure and HLA in healthy donors. In the PCR, 60 Vbeta and 13 Jbeta primers were used. Profiling relied on immunoSEQ multiplex PCR, and the TCRdb table lists in-frame clones only, not all of them. The sample includes 200,000 to 250,000 clones. Sequencing used PBMCs. The source of these receptors is a woman aged 30 to 39 in good health and CMV-seropositive.

The genes are TRBV28 and TRBJ1-2, with 8 bases lining up with TRBD1. V was clipped by 7 bases and J by 5 bases; unmatched bases: 9. In germline, CDR1 is MDHEN, CDR2 SYDVKM. The CDR3 covers 14 residues. The CDR3 loop reads CASTLDREIYGYTF. The CDR3 bases are TGTGCCAGCACCTTGGACAGGGAGATTTATGGCTACACCTTC.

CDR3 bases: TGTGCCAGCAGCCCCCGGTTTGAGGGCCGCTCCTACGAGCAGTACTTC. It yields the protein CASSPRFEGRSYEQYF. The chain combines TRBV7-9 with TRBJ2-7, with D tentatively TRBD2 (5 bases). The CDR3 is made up of 16 amino acids. From germline, CDR1 is SEHNR and CDR2 FQNEAQ (reference sequence). Trimming shortened V by 5 bases and J by 0 bases, and 17 bases separated the two germline ends. Drawing the rest from reference TRBV7-9 and TRBJ2-7, the complete variable domain is DTGVSQNPRHKITKRGQNVTFRCDPISEHNRLYWYRQTLGQGPEFLTYFQNEAQLEKSRLLSDRFSAERPKGSFSTLEIQRTEQGDSAMYLCASSPRFEGRSYEQYFGPGTRLTVT.

The CDR3 sequence is CASSQGLTTYEQYF. The CDR3 DNA reads TGCGCCAGCAGCCAAGGACTAACAACCTACGAGCAGTACTTC. The gene calls are TRBV4-1 and TRBJ2-7; TRBD2 might be the D (5 bases). Looked up from germline, CDR1 is MGHRA and CDR2 is YSYEKL. V was clipped by 1 base and J by 2 bases, with 9 bases between them. The CDR3 sequence is 14 residues long.

The V call is TRBV4-3, the J call TRBJ2-1, with D perhaps TRBD1 (8 bases). Trimming removed 3 bases from V and 8 bases from J, with 17 bases in between. The germline gives CDR1 LGHNA, CDR2 YSLEER. The CDR3 consists of 15 residues. The chain's CDR3 is CASSQTGEGGYEQFF. Written as DNA, the CDR3 is TGCGCCAGCAGCCAGACAGGGGAGGGGGGATATGAGCAGTTCTTC.